A selection of T cell receptor beta chains follows, all from one sample in a study of blood T cells in healthy people across ages. In TCRdb, the 5' RACE reads were re-called with MiXCR into one record per CDR3 protein. Found here are 800,000 to 1,300,000 distinct CDR3 sequences, around 27% of them singletons; the top ten hold around 0.75%. The same data also contributed to another study, on T cells of mothers and their children.

Sequencing was carried out using blood. These TCRs come from a girl between 2 and 10 years old in good health. Each CDR3 is given with its conserved first and last residue. D genes are given only for firm matches. Expanded clones get a size class; other rows say once, few or many, or leave the size out.

d_call j_call v_call clone_size cdr3_nt cdr3_aa
- TRBJ2-1 TRBV29-1 - TGCAGCGTTTTCTGGGCGACAGGTGAGCAGTTCTTC CSVFWATGEQFF
- TRBJ2-7 TRBV7-2 - TGTGCCAGCAGCCCCGCCGGGGGAAGACAGGAGCGTGCCTACGAGCAGTACTTC CASSPAGGRQERAYEQYF
- TRBJ2-7 TRBV20-1 - TGCAGTGCTAGATCGACCGAGACCTACGAGCAGTACTTC CSARSTETYEQYF
TRBD2 TRBJ2-7 TRBV12-3/TRBV12-4 - TGTGCCAGCAGTTTACTAGCGGGGGGTGGCTTCTCCTACGAGCAGTACTTC CASSLLAGGGFSYEQYF
- TRBJ2-2 TRBV28 few TGTGCCAGCAGTTTACTGGGACGGAACACCGGGGAGCTGTTTTTT CASSLLGRNTGELFF
- TRBJ1-5 TRBV20-1 - TGCAGTGCTAGAGATAGGAGTCAGCCCCAGCATTTT CSARDRSQPQHF
- TRBJ1-3 TRBV7-8 - TGTGCCAGCAGCTTTTCTCACCCAGACACCATATATTTT CASSFSHPDTIYF
- TRBJ1-2 TRBV27 few TGTGCCAGCAGTTCAGAATCGATAGGGAAGAGCTACACCTTC CASSSESIGKSYTF
TRBD1 TRBJ1-2 TRBV12-3/TRBV12-4 few TGTGCCAGCAGTTTAGCACTTGACTCTCCCGGGACAGCCTTTTTCTATGGCTACACCTTC CASSLALDSPGTAFFYGYTF
- TRBJ2-6 TRBV11-1 - TGTGCCAGCAGCGAACCCCCAGGGATGGAGGGCCCTACAGGGGCCAACGTCCTGACTTTC CASSEPPGMEGPTGANVLTF
- TRBJ1-6 TRBV6-6 few TGTGCCAGCAGTTACTCGGGGGGGCTAGATTCACCCCTCCACTTT CASSYSGGLDSPLHF
TRBD2 TRBJ2-5 TRBV24-1 few TGTGCCACCAGTGACCACGGGACTATCCAGACCCAGTACTTC CATSDHGTIQTQYF
- TRBJ2-7 TRBV27 few TGTGCCAGCAGTTTCCCCGGGAGCTCCTACGAGCAGTACTTC CASSFPGSSYEQYF
- TRBJ2-7 TRBV10-3 - TGTGCCATCTCCCTGGACGACTCCTACGAGCAGTACTTC CAISLDDSYEQYF
- TRBJ1-2 TRBV5-1 once TGCGCCAGCAGAGACGTATTCGACTACACCTTC CASRDVFDYTF
- TRBJ2-5 TRBV20-1 few TGCAGTGCTAGTTTGGGTCAAGAGACCCAGTACTTC CSASLGQETQYF
- TRBJ2-7 TRBV11-1 - TGTGCCAGCAGCTCCCCTCTCGGCCAGCAGTACTTC CASSSPLGQQYF
- TRBJ2-1 TRBV5-1 - TGCGCCAGCACCCCGAAAAGGGGGGACTACAATGAGCAGTTCTTC CASTPKRGDYNEQFF
- TRBJ2-2 TRBV11-3 - TGTGCCAGCACCTTAGGCAGGCCGAACACCGGGGAGCTGTTTTTT CASTLGRPNTGELFF
- TRBJ1-1 TRBV18 few TGTGCCAGCTCCAGAACGGGTGGAGGGACTCTGAACACTGAAGCTTTCTTT CASSRTGGGTLNTEAFF
- TRBJ2-3 TRBV29-1 - TGCAGCGTTGTGAGGGGTTCCACAGATACGCAGTATTTT CSVVRGSTDTQYF
TRBD2 TRBJ2-1 TRBV4-2 - TGTGCCAGCAGCCCCTTCGGAGCGGGGGGAAACAATGGGCAGTTCTTC CASSPFGAGGNNGQFF
- TRBJ1-1 TRBV10-3 - TGTGCCATACAGAGCATGAACACTGAAGCTTTCTTT CAIQSMNTEAFF
TRBD2 TRBJ2-1 TRBV28 - TGTGCCAGCGGCTCCTTAGCGGGAGCGGGTGAGCAGTTCTTC CASGSLAGAGEQFF
- TRBJ2-5 TRBV7-4 - TGTGCCAGCAGCCCCAGCATCTACTTC CASSPSIYF